One and the same sample provided the 25 T cell receptor beta chains below, sequenced in a study of blood T cell repertoires in COVID-19. The method was immunoSEQ multiplex PCR; TCRdb's version includes in-frame clones alone and lacks a portion of them. The data contain some 160,000 clones, over 80% of them singletons. What was sequenced was PBMCs or T cells enriched from blood (not recorded which). These TCRs come from a woman aged 40 to 50 who had recovered from COVID-19.

The chain couples TRBV7-9 to TRBJ1-1; TRBD1 might be the D (5 bases). The V and J ends lost 4 bases and 0 bases respectively, with 6 bases between them. The CDR3 is 13 amino acids. The germline V gene has CDR1 SEHNR and CDR2 FQNEAQ (reference sequence). The CDR3 sequence: CASSSTVNTEAFF. The CDR3 DNA follows: TGTGCCAGCAGCTCGACAGTGAACACTGAAGCTTTCTTT.

This clone was observed once. V usage is TRBV18 and J usage is TRBJ1-2; D remains ambiguous. Germline CDR1 is KGHSH and CDR2 is LQKENI. The CDR3 consists of 15 residues. The V and J ends lost 2 bases and 0 bases respectively, with 10 bases between them. The CDR3 DNA follows: TGTGCCAGCTCACCATCCGAAGCTTCTAACTATGGCTACACCTTC. This sequence encodes CASSPSEASNYGYTF.

V is TRBV4-2 and J is TRBJ2-3, with 14 bases lining up with TRBD2. Germline CDR1 reads LGHNA; CDR2 reads YNFKEQ. The trim removed 7 bases at V and 9 bases at J, leaving 9 bases unmatched. The CDR3 consists of 15 residues. The CDR3 DNA is TGTGCCAGCACCTCGAGACTAGCGGGGGGGTTGACGCAGTATTTT. Translation: CASTSRLAGGLTQYF.

This clone was seen a few times. CDR3 amino acids: CASSYGQKMNTEAFF. CDR3 sequence (DNA): TGTGCCAGCAGCTATGGACAGAAAATGAACACTGAAGCTTTCTTT. The rearrangement joins TRBV27 to TRBJ1-1, with D tentatively TRBD1 (6 bases). V lost 6 bases and J 0 bases, leaving 14 bases between the germline ends. This CDR3 region has 15 residues. Germline V gene sequence: CDR1 MNHEY, CDR2 SMNVEV (reference sequence).

This chain connects TRBV18 to TRBJ2-1; 11 positions agree with TRBD2. Germline CDR1 is KGHSH and CDR2 is LQKENI. The CDR3 length is 17 residues. V gave up 3 bases and J gave up 5 bases; unmatched junction bases: 9. The CDR3, as DNA: TGTGCCAGCTCACCGGTCTCCACTAGCGGGGGTGACAATGAGCAGTTCTTC. Its translation: CASSPVSTSGGDNEQFF.

In DNA form, the CDR3 reads TGTGCCAGCAGTTTGGGACAGACACCTGGGCCGAACACTGAAGCTTTCTTT. The encoded protein is CASSLGQTPGPNTEAFF. V gene TRBV27 combines with J gene TRBJ1-1; 7 bases fit TRBD1. The CDR3 consists of 17 residues. Germline V gene data show CDR1 as MNHEY and CDR2 as SMNVEV (reference sequence). Losses at the gene ends were 3 bases for V and 1 base for J; bases not matched to a gene: 11.

The chain carries TRBV4-1 and TRBJ1-2; TRBD1 aligns across 8 bases. Germline V gene data show CDR1 as MGHRA and CDR2 as YSYEKL. The CDR3 runs 16 residues. V lost 3 bases to trimming and J lost 3 bases; unmatched junction nucleotides: 9. The CDR3 sequence is CASSQDQGAFDYGYTF. In nucleotides, the CDR3 is TGCGCCAGCAGCCAGGACCAGGGGGCCTTTGACTATGGCTACACCTTC.

This clone was seen only once. The chain recombines TRBV6-5 with TRBJ2-2; 8 bases map to TRBD2. J lost 3 bases, V lost 6 bases, and 0 bases had no gene match. Per germline, CDR1 MNHEY and CDR2 SVGAGI. This CDR3 has 13 amino acids. The CDR3 nucleotides read TGTGCCAGCAGCGGGGGGGACACCGGGGAGCTGTTTTTT. As protein: CASSGGDTGELFF.

Regarding this clone: Other DNA variants within this sample encode the same CDR3. The V gene is TRBV19, the J gene TRBJ1-5, with 9 nucleotides matching TRBD1. The CDR3 runs 14 residues. Germline-derived CDR1 and CDR2 are LNHDA and SQIVND (reference sequence). V was pared by 4 bases and J by 4 bases, with 2 bases of the junction left unmatched. This CDR3 reads CASSTTGGNQPQHF. The CDR3 DNA reads as TGTGCCAGTAGTACGACAGGGGGTAATCAGCCCCAGCATTTT.

The genes are TRBV6-6 and TRBJ2-1; D not certain. The V and J ends lost 5 bases and 9 bases respectively, with 14 bases between them. The CDR3 contains 13 residues. Germline V CDR1 and CDR2: MNHNY, SVGAGI (reference sequence). DNA for the CDR3: TGTGCCAGCAGTGATTCCAGGTGGGCTGAGCAGTTCTTC. Its translation is CASSDSRWAEQFF.

V is TRBV18 and J is TRBJ1-1; TRBD1 aligns across 9 bases. CDR3 length: 16 amino acids. CDR1 and CDR2 from the germline V gene are KGHSH and LQKENI. V lost 3 bases to trimming and J lost 1 base; unmatched junction nucleotides: 6. The CDR3 DNA follows: TGTGCCAGCTCACCTAGGACAGGGGCCGAGAACACTGAAGCTTTCTTT. Residues: CASSPRTGAENTEAFF.

This sequence joins TRBV5-1 and TRBJ2-2; TRBD2 agrees at 11 bases. With V trimmed by 4 bases and J by 2 bases, 4 bases remained unmatched. Germline V CDR1 and CDR2: SGHRS, YFSETQ. This CDR3 has 16 residues. CDR3 amino acids: CASSRGTSGNTGELFF. The CDR3 nucleotides read TGCGCCAGCAGCCGGGGGACTAGCGGAAACACCGGGGAGCTGTTTTTT.

This rearrangement joins TRBV21-1 to TRBJ2-5; TRBD2, the table's D call, was not compared with the DNA. TRBV21-1 is listed as a pseudogene. This CDR3 is built from 14 residues. CDR3 nucleotide sequence: TGTGCCAGCTGTGGAACTAGCGGGCAAGAGACCCAGTACTTC. It specifies CASCGTSGQETQYF.

V is TRBV5-6 and J is TRBJ2-1; D remains ambiguous. The CDR3 spans 13 residues. Germline V gives CDR1 SGHDT, CDR2 YYEEEE. The V end lost 1 base, the J end lost 3 bases, and 5 bases lay between the germline ends. The CDR3 region is CASSLPGYNEQFF. The CDR3 region has the DNA TGTGCCAGCAGCTTGCCGGGCTACAATGAGCAGTTCTTC.

This clone appeared once. The rearrangement joins TRBV19 to TRBJ1-2; 8 bases map to TRBD1. Germline V gene lookup returns CDR1 LNHDA and CDR2 SQIVND (reference sequence). This CDR3 region has 14 residues. V shed 5 bases and J 4 bases; nucleotides not matched to a gene: 6. This CDR3 reads CASSDDRGSYGYTF. CDR3 nucleotides: TGTGCCAGTAGTGACGACAGGGGAAGCTATGGCTACACCTTC.

The chain links TRBV4-1 to TRBJ2-1; the D gene is possibly TRBD2 (6 bases). Trimming left V 5 bases short and J 8 bases short, with 22 bases between. The CDR3 has 16 amino acids. The germline gives CDR1 MGHRA, CDR2 YSYEKL. DNA of the CDR3: TGCGCCAGCAGCTTTAGCGGCGGCTCCCCGAGGGATGAGCAGTTCTTC. This encodes CASSFSGGSPRDEQFF.

The V call is TRBV21-1, the J call TRBJ2-2; whether TRBD1, the table's D call, matches the DNA was not checked. TRBV21-1 is listed as a pseudogene. The CDR3 runs 16 residues. The CDR3 sequence is CAILSPGQGNTGELFF. The CDR3 region has the DNA TGTGCCATCCTATCTCCGGGACAGGGGAACACCGGGGAGCTGTTTTTT.

The chain couples TRBV6-6 to TRBJ2-3; TRBD2 is a possible D gene (7 bases). Trimming removed 4 bases from V and 1 base from J, with 15 bases in between. CDR3 size: 16 residues. The V gene's germline CDR1 is MNHNY and CDR2 SVGAGI (reference sequence). This chain's CDR3 is CASSFAGEGGTDTQYF. As DNA, the CDR3 is TGTGCCAGCAGTTTTGCGGGAGAGGGGGGCACAGATACGCAGTATTTT.

V usage is TRBV21-1 and J usage is TRBJ1-5. TRBV21-1 is assigned pseudogene status. The CDR3 length is 16 residues. The chain's CDR3 is CASTSPNGSVNQPQHF. The CDR3 DNA sequence: TGTGCCAGCACCTCCCCAAATGGTTCGGTCAATCAGCCCCAGCATTTT.

CDR3 protein: CASTLGLVRTDTQYF. The CDR3 bases are TGTGCCAGTACCCTCGGACTAGTTCGCACAGATACGCAGTATTTT. This chain connects TRBV19 to TRBJ2-3, with 7 bases fitting TRBD2. CDR3 length: 15 amino acids. The germline gives CDR1 LNHDA, CDR2 SQIVND (reference sequence). V lost 7 bases, J lost 1 base, and 8 bases stayed unmatched.

Points on this clone: The identical CDR3 is also encoded by other nucleotide sequences in the sample. The V gene is TRBV4-1, the J gene TRBJ1-2, with 9 bases aligning to TRBD1. V lost 1 base and J lost 2; bases outside the gene matches: 2. The germline gives CDR1 MGHRA, CDR2 YSYEKL. The CDR3 has 15 amino acids. The DNA of the CDR3 is TGCGCCAGCAGCCAAGGAGGACAGGGGAACTATGGCTACACCTTC. It specifies CASSQGGQGNYGYTF.

The chain links TRBV3-1 (or the pseudogene TRBV3-2) to TRBJ2-1, with 9 bases that match TRBD2. Germline CDR1 and CDR2: LGHDT and YNNKEL (reference sequence). V shed 4 bases, J shed 14 bases, and the junction held 12 bases outside the gene matches. The CDR3 loop spans 14 amino acids. DNA of the CDR3: TGTGCCAGCAGCCTCTCCGGGACTAGCATGGGGAAGTTCTTC. Protein: CASSLSGTSMGKFF.

V gene TRBV15 combines with J gene TRBJ2-7; 7 nucleotides agree with TRBD1. This CDR3 is built from 16 residues. Germline CDR1 is LNHNV and CDR2 is YYDKDF (reference sequence). V lost 0 bases, J lost 1 base, and 6 bases stayed unmatched. CDR3 DNA: TGTGCCACCAGCAGAGACAGGGACAGTAGATCCTACGAGCAGTACTTC. This translates into CATSRDRDSRSYEQYF.

V usage is TRBV11-1 and J usage is TRBJ1-1, with 7 bases matching TRBD1. This CDR3 has 13 amino acids. Germline V gene data show CDR1 as SGHAT and CDR2 as FQDESV (reference sequence). Losses at the gene ends were 1 base for V and 5 bases for J; bases not matched to a gene: 1. CDR3 sequence: CASSLEGQTEAFF. CDR3 nucleotide sequence: TGTGCCAGCAGCTTAGAGGGACAGACTGAAGCTTTCTTT.

The CDR3 region is CASSLDFSGANVLTF. The CDR3, as DNA: TGTGCCAGCAGCTTAGACTTTTCTGGGGCCAACGTCCTGACTTTC. The chain couples TRBV7-2 to TRBJ2-6; D is ambiguous. V lost 1 base and J 1 base, leaving 5 bases between the germline ends. Looked up from germline, CDR1 is SGHTA and CDR2 is FQGNSA. The CDR3 covers 15 residues.